The clone carrying this T cell receptor (beta chain) was counted between two and nine times. Its antigen is as yet unknown. This sample stems from a study of T cells after yellow fever vaccination. Findings and limits, study-wide: Booster samples showed a return of most primary-vaccination clones (approximately 95% CD4, 80% to 90% CD8). Abundant contaminating clonotypes from the bulk population could appear in FACS-sorted repertoires. Clonotypes shared by both compartments, CD4 and CD8, made up a small share.

TCRdb re-analysed the 5' RACE reads in MiXCR, keeping a single row per CDR3 protein. The repertoire holds 550,000 or so distinct CDR3 sequences, with about a fifth as singletons. Sample: PBMCs, taken 15 days after the yellow fever booster vaccination. This clonotype originated in a young man who received the YFV17D yellow fever vaccine.

CDR3 sequence (DNA): TGTGCCAGCAGTTCCCCTGGTATAGGCTCCTACAATGAGCAGTTCTTC. This translates into CASSSPGIGSYNEQFF. This sequence joins TRBV27 and TRBJ2-1, with D uncertain. Germline V gene lookup returns CDR1 MNHEY and CDR2 SMNVEV (reference sequence). The V end was cut by 4 bases, the J end by 0 bases, with 13 bases between. The CDR3 has 16 residues.